Sequencing of this TCR beta chain was carried out in a study of blood T cell repertoires in COVID-19. The germline gives CDR1 LNHNV, CDR2 YYDKDF (reference sequence). The CDR3 sequence is 14 residues long. After removal of 5 bases from V and 5 bases from J, the junction contained 5 bases not matched to a gene. The method was immunoSEQ multiplex PCR; TCRdb's version includes in-frame clones alone and lacks a portion of them. Of around 150,000 clones detected, over 80% appear once; the ten largest clones hold more than 5%. This sequence joins TRBV15 and TRBJ1-4; 7 bases align to TRBD1. Sequencing was performed on PBMCs or T cells enriched from blood (not recorded which). This sequence originates from a woman aged 40 to 50 who had recovered from COVID-19. This CDR3 is CATSVLGQNEKLFF. The CDR3 DNA reads TGTGCCACCAGCGTCCTGGGACAGAATGAAAAACTGTTTTTT.